This T cell receptor beta chain was captured by sequencing in a study of Graves' ophthalmopathy and Graves' hyperthyroidism. Findings and limits, study-wide: Most expanded clonotypes from thyroid (those above 0.001 frequency) were also found in blood.

This clonotype was counted many times. Its specificity is not known. CDR1 is LNHNV, CDR2 YYDKDF, per germline (reference sequence). The CDR3 is 16 amino acids. V shed 1 base and J shed 0 bases, with 9 bases lying between them. Amplified material comprised TCR beta CDR3 regions derived from RNA transcripts. HTBI primers primed a first-round RT-PCR, and a second-round multiplex PCR followed. One entry per CDR3 protein results from TCRdb running MiXCR on the multiplex PCR reads. The table includes a few hundred thousand distinct CDR3 sequences, 17% detected once. Patients were left out if they had other autoimmune diseases, uncontrolled infections, pregnancy or lactation. The diagnostic workup employed clinical symptoms, serum thyroxine, TRAb, thyroid ultrasound and orbital computed tomography.

The sequence was obtained from an adult woman with stable Graves' hyperthyroidism. The J gene is TRBJ2-2, the V gene TRBV15; D possibly uses TRBD1 or TRBD2 (5 bases each). The sequencing input was peripheral blood. CDR3 protein: CATSRAGRANTGELFF. CDR3 nucleotide sequence: TGTGCCACCAGCAGAGCGGGACGAGCGAACACCGGGGAGCTGTTTTTT.